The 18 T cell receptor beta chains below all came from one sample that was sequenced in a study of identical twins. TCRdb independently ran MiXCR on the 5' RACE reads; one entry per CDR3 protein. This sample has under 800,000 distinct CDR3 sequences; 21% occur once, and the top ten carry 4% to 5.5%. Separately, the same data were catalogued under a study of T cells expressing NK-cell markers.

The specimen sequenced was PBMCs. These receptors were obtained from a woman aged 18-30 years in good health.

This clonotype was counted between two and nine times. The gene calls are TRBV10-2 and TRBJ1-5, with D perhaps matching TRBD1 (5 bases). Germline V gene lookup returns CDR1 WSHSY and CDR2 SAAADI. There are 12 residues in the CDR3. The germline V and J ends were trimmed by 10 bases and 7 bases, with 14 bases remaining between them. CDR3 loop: CATALGDQPQHF. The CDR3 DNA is TGCGCCACTGCCTTGGGGGACCAGCCCCAGCATTTT.

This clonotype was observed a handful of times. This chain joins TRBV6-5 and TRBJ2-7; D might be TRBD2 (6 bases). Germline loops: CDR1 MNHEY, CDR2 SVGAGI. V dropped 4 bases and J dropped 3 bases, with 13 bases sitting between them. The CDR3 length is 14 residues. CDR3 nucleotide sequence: TGTGCCAGCAGTTCCGGGACTGTGAACTACGAGCAGTACTTC. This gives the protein CASSSGTVNYEQYF.

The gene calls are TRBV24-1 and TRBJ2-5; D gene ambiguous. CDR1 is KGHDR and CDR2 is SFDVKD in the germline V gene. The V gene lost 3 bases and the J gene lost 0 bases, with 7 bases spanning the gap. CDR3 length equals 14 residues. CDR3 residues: CATSDGPDQETQYF. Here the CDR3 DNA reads TGTGCCACCAGTGATGGCCCAGACCAAGAGACCCAGTACTTC.

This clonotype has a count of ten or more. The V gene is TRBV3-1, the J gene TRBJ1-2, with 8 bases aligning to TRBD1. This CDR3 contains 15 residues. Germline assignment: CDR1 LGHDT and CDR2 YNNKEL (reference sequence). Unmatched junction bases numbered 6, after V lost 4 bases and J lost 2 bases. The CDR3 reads CASSRGQGRNYGYTF. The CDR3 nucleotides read TGTGCCAGCAGCCGTGGACAGGGTCGGAACTATGGCTACACCTTC. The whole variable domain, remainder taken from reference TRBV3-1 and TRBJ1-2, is DTAVSQTPKYLVTQMGNDKSIKCEQNLGHDTMYWYKQDSKKFLKIMFSYNNKELIINETVPNRFSPKSPDKAHLNLHINSLELGDSAVYFCASSRGQGRNYGYTFGSGTRLTVV.

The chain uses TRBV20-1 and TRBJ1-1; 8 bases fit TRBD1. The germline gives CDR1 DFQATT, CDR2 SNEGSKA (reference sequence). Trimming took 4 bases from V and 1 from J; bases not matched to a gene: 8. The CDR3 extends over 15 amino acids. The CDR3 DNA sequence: TGCAGTGCTAAAAGAGCCGACAGGGGGAACACTGAAGCTTTCTTT. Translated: CSAKRADRGNTEAFF.

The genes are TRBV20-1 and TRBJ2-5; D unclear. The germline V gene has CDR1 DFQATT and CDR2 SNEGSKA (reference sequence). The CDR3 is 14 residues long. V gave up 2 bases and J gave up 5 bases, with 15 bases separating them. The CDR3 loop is CSARRTVGVETQYF. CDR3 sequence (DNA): TGCAGTGCTAGACGTACGGTGGGCGTGGAGACCCAGTACTTC.

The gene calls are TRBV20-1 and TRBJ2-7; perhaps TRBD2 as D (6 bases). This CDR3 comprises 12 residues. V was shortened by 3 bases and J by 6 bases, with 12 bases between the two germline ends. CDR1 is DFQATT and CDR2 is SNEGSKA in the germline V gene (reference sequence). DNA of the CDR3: TGCAGTGCTAGGTCGGGGGACGGCGAGCAGTACTTC. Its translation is CSARSGDGEQYF.

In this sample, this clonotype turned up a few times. The CDR3 region has the DNA TGTGCCAGCAGCCAAGATGTCGGTGGCTGGGTAGAGCAGTACTTC. Amino acids: CASSQDVGGWVEQYF. This chain joins TRBV3-1 and TRBJ2-7; unclear D gene. This CDR3 is built from 15 residues. Trimming stripped 0 bases from V and 7 bases from J, with 16 bases between. Germline V gene data show CDR1 as LGHDT and CDR2 as YNNKEL (reference sequence).

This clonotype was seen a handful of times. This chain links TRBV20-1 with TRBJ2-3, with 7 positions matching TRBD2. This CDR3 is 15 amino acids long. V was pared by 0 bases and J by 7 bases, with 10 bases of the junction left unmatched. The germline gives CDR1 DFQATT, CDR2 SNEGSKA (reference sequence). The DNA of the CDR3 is TGCAGTGCTAGAGATCCCGGTCAGGGAGGGTATACGCAGTATTTT. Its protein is CSARDPGQGGYTQYF.

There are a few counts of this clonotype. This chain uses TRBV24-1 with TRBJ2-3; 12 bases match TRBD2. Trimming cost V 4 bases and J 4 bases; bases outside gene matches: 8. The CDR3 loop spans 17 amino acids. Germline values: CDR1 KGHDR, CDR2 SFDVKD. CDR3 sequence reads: CATSEGLAGGPPDTQYF. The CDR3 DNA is TGTGCCACCAGTGAGGGTCTAGCGGGGGGGCCCCCAGATACGCAGTATTTT.

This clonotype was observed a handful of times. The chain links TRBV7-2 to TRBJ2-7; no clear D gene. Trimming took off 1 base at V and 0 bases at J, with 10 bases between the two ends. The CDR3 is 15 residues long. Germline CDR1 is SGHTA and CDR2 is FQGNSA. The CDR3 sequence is CASSLDGWSSYEQYF. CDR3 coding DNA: TGTGCCAGCAGCTTAGACGGGTGGAGCTCCTACGAGCAGTACTTC.

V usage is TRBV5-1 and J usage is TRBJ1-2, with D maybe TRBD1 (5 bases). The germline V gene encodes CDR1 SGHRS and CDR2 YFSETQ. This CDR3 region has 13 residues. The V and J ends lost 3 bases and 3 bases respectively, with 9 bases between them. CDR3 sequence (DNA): TGCGCCAGCAGCTACCTGGGGGACTATGGCTACACCTTC. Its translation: CASSYLGDYGYTF.

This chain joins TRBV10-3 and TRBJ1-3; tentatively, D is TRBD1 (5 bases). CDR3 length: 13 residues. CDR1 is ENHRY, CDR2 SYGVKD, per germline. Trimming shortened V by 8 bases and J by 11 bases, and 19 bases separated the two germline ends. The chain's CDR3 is CAIWDRGEFAIYF. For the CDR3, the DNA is TGTGCCATCTGGGACCGGGGCGAGTTTGCCATATATTTT.

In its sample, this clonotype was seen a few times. The CDR3 protein is CAISDHYEQYF. CDR3 DNA: TGTGCCATCAGTGACCACTACGAGCAGTACTTC. The chain recombines TRBV10-3 with TRBJ2-7, with D unresolved. CDR1 and CDR2 from the germline V gene are ENHRY and SYGVKD. Trimming pared 3 bases from V and 3 bases from J, leaving 3 bases between. CDR3 length: 11 residues.

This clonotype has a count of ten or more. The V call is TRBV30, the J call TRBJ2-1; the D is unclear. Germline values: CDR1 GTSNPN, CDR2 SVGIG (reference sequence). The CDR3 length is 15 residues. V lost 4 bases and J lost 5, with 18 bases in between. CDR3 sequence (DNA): TGTGCCTGGACCCCTCTAGGCTCCATAAACAATGAGCAGTTCTTC. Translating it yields CAWTPLGSINNEQFF.

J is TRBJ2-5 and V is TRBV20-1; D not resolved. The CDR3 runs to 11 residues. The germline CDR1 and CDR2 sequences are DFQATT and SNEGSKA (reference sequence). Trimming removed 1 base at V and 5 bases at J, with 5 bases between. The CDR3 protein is CSARVAETQYF. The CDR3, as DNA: TGCAGTGCTAGAGTGGCCGAGACCCAGTACTTC.

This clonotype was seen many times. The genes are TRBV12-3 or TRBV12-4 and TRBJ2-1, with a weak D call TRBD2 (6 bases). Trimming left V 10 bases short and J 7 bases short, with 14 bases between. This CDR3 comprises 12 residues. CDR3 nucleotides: TGTGCCATCTCCGGAGGGGAGAATGAGCAGTTCTTC. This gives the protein CAISGGENEQFF.

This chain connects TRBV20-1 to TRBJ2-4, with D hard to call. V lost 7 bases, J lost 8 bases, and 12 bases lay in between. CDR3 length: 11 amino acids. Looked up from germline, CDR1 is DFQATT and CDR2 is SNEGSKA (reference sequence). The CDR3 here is CSGGRNDIQYF. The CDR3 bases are TGCAGTGGAGGCAGGAATGACATTCAGTACTTC.